The entry below gives a single T cell receptor (beta chain) sequence along with its context. These data are taken from a study of blood T cell repertoires in COVID-19. The wider study: The study drew acute and convalescent COVID-19 samples from the United States, Italy and Spain.

In assigning cohorts, the study relied on participant-reported clinical history. Original processing methods: The assay estimated nucleated cells by amplifying reference gene primers. TCRdb's copy holds only in-frame clones and misses some; the assay was immunoSEQ multiplex PCR. That table gives V, J and clone size, and the DNA gave D and trimming. The table lists a few hundred thousand clones, 65% to 90% of them singletons. Trimming pared 4 bases from V and 5 bases from J, leaving 20 bases between. The CDR3 contains 16 residues. Germline CDR1 MNHEY, CDR2 SVGAGI. This chain uses TRBV6-5 with TRBJ1-2; possible D gene TRBD1, 6 bases. Sequencing used PBMCs or T cells enriched from blood (not recorded which). The TCR sequence derives from a woman aged 30 to 39 who had been exposed to COVID-19. This chain's CDR3 is CASSSTGQSPGYGYTF. CDR3 DNA sequence: TGTGCCAGCAGTTCGACCGGACAGTCACCCGGGTATGGCTACACCTTC.